The 20 T cell receptor beta chains below were found in one sample sequenced in a study of naive CD8 T cells in extremely preterm neonates. Whole-study results and caveats: Preterm infants showed shorter CDR3s, fewer N additions and less trimming than older groups.

Clones were read by immunoSEQ multiplex PCR, and TCRdb kept only the in-frame ones, dropping some. The data show 25,000 or so clones, with approximately 88% seen just once and 0.7% to 1% held by the top ten. Their target antigens are unknown. Extremely preterm births at about 22-27 weeks of gestation supplied the samples. The sample was naive CD8+ T cells from cord blood. These receptors came from a boy who was born preterm.

This rearrangement joins TRBV13 to TRBJ2-2; 11 nucleotides align to TRBD2. J gave up 2 bases and V 5 bases, and 13 bases lay outside the gene matches. The CDR3 spans 19 residues. The germline CDR1 and CDR2 sequences are PRHDT and FYEKMQ (reference sequence). The CDR3 here is CASSLEGLAEDLNTGELFF. The CDR3 nucleotides read TGTGCCAGCAGCCTCGAGGGACTAGCGGAGGACCTCAACACCGGGGAGCTGTTTTTT.

This sequence joins TRBV7-9 and TRBJ2-5; weak D call: TRBD2 (6 bases). Trimming cost V 2 bases and J 2 bases, with 6 bases left between them. Germline assignment: CDR1 SEHNR and CDR2 FQNEAQ (reference sequence). The CDR3 consists of 13 residues. For the CDR3, the DNA is TGTGCCAGCAGCTTACTAGCGCAAGAGACCCAGTACTTC. This translates into CASSLLAQETQYF.

V usage is TRBV7-2 and J usage is TRBJ1-1, with D uncertain. The CDR3 loop spans 12 amino acids. Trimming took 3 bases from V and 1 from J, leaving 3 bases between them. Germline V gene lookup returns CDR1 SGHTA and CDR2 FQGNSA. CDR3 residues: CASSFQNTEAFF. The CDR3 region has the DNA TGTGCCAGCAGCTTCCAGAACACTGAAGCTTTCTTT.

V usage is TRBV12-5 and J usage is TRBJ2-7; no clear D. The CDR3 has 11 amino acids. Germline lookup yields CDR1 LGHNT and CDR2 FRNRAP. The V gene lost 1 base and the J gene lost 5 bases, with 3 bases spanning the gap. CDR3 protein: CASGLGHEQYF. The CDR3 DNA sequence: TGTGCTAGTGGTTTGGGGCACGAGCAGTACTTC. Using reference TRBV12-5 and TRBJ2-7 for the parts outside the CDR3, the full variable domain is DARVTQTPRHKVTEMGQEVTMRCQPILGHNTVFWYRQTMMQGLELLAYFRNRAPLDDSGMPKDRFSAEMPDATLATLKIQPSEPRDSAVYFCASGLGHEQYFGPGTRLTVT.

The V call is TRBV12-5, the J call TRBJ2-5; 12 positions match TRBD2. Germline V lookup: CDR1 LGHNT, CDR2 FRNRAP. This CDR3 is built from 15 residues. Trimming at V came to 6 bases and at J to 4 bases, leaving 6 bases not matched to a gene. This CDR3 is CASGPLAGGPETQYF. The CDR3 region has the DNA TGTGCTAGTGGGCCTCTAGCGGGGGGGCCAGAGACCCAGTACTTC.

The V and J genes are TRBV27 and TRBJ2-7, with D tentatively TRBD1 (6 bases). The ends were cut back, 0 bases at V and 3 bases at J, with 6 bases in the middle. The CDR3 runs 13 residues. The V gene's germline CDR1 is MNHEY and CDR2 SMNVEV (reference sequence). The CDR3 loop is CASSLSGHYEQYF. In DNA form, the CDR3 reads TGTGCCAGCAGTTTATCGGGACACTACGAGCAGTACTTC.

The chain is built from TRBV7-2 and TRBJ2-7, with D unresolved. Germline CDR1 reads SGHTA; CDR2 reads FQGNSA. Trimming stripped 3 bases from V and 0 bases from J, with 3 bases between. The length of the CDR3 is 12 residues. CDR3: CASSFDSYEQYF. The CDR3 DNA follows: TGTGCCAGCAGCTTTGACTCCTACGAGCAGTACTTC.

The J gene is TRBJ2-3, the V gene TRBV21-1. TRBV21-1 corresponds to a pseudogene. The CDR3 length is 14 residues. The CDR3 DNA follows: TGTGCCAGCAGCAAATGGGACGAAGGGAATACGCAGTATTTT. Translating gives CASSKWDEGNTQYF.

CDR3 sequence: CASSHPTSGGYYEQYF. In DNA, the CDR3 is TGCGCCAGCAGCCACCCGACTAGCGGGGGGTACTACGAGCAGTACTTC. This sequence joins TRBV4-1 and TRBJ2-7; TRBD2 matches at 13 bases. V was clipped by 3 bases and J by 3 bases; unmatched bases: 5. The CDR3 has 16 amino acids. Per germline, CDR1 MGHRA and CDR2 YSYEKL.

This sequence joins TRBV30 and TRBJ2-2; D perhaps matches TRBD1 (6 bases). The germline V gene encodes CDR1 GTSNPN and CDR2 SVGIG (reference sequence). V was cut by 0 bases and J by 4 bases, with 6 bases left in between. This CDR3 has 13 residues. The DNA for the CDR3 is TGTGCCTGGAGTGTACAGGGCACCGGGGAGCTGTTTTTT. It translates to CAWSVQGTGELFF.

The CDR3 reads CASSLLGYEQYF. The CDR3 DNA reads TGCGCCAGCAGCTTGTTAGGGTACGAGCAGTACTTC. The chain couples TRBV5-1 to TRBJ2-7; no definite D call. The germline V gene encodes CDR1 SGHRS and CDR2 YFSETQ. The CDR3 covers 12 residues. The ends were cut back, 1 base at V and 4 bases at J, with 6 bases in the middle.

With regard to this clone: Other DNA sequences from this sample encode an identical CDR3 as well. The rearrangement joins TRBV29-1 to TRBJ2-7, with TRBD1 as a possible D gene (5 bases). This CDR3 contains 11 residues. V dropped 3 bases and J dropped 4 bases, with 7 bases sitting between them. CDR1 is SQVTM, CDR2 ANQGSEA, per germline. The CDR3 nucleotides read TGCAGCGTTGAGGACAAATACGAGCAGTACTTC. Translated: CSVEDKYEQYF.

The chain recombines TRBV29-1 with TRBJ1-1, with a weak D call TRBD1 (6 bases). CDR3 length: 12 amino acids. The V end lost 6 bases, the J end lost 1 base, and 9 bases lay between the germline ends. Germline CDR1 and CDR2: SQVTM and ANQGSEA. The CDR3 nucleotides read TGCAGCGTGAAGGGACAGAACACTGAAGCTTTCTTT. Its translation: CSVKGQNTEAFF.

The chain recombines TRBV10-2 with TRBJ1-2; TRBD1 aligns across 9 bases. Unmatched junction bases numbered 2, after V lost 1 base and J lost 5 bases. The CDR3 has 14 residues. Germline loops: CDR1 WSHSY, CDR2 SAAADI. The CDR3 DNA reads TGCGCCAGCAGTGAGTGGACAGGGGAGTATGGCTACACCTTC. Protein sequence: CASSEWTGEYGYTF.

A remark on this clone: Other DNA sequences of this sample code for an identical CDR3. The V call is TRBV6-5, the J call TRBJ1-1; D remains ambiguous. Germline V gives CDR1 MNHEY, CDR2 SVGAGI. V lost 0 bases, J lost 1 base, and 3 bases lay in between. This CDR3 region has 13 residues. CDR3 DNA sequence: TGTGCCAGCAGTTACTCGCAGAACACTGAAGCTTTCTTT. It yields the protein CASSYSQNTEAFF.

The gene calls are TRBV7-3 and TRBJ1-5; possible D gene TRBD1, 5 bases. The CDR3 sequence is 15 residues long. The V gene's germline CDR1 is SGHTA and CDR2 FQGTGA. V shed 1 base and J shed 0 bases, with 7 bases lying between them. The CDR3 sequence is CASSLKGYSNQPQHF. The CDR3 DNA reads as TGTGCCAGCAGCTTAAAGGGGTATAGCAATCAGCCCCAGCATTTT.

This sequence joins TRBV7-3 and TRBJ2-3; tentatively, D is TRBD1 (5 bases). The CDR3 consists of 13 residues. V was clipped by 7 bases and J by 1 base, with 9 bases between them. The germline gives CDR1 SGHTA, CDR2 FQGTGA. For the CDR3, the DNA is TGTGCCAGCACCCTAGGGGGCACAGATACGCAGTATTTT. Translating it yields CASTLGGTDTQYF.

V and J are TRBV9 and TRBJ2-1; 11 positions match TRBD2. CDR3 length: 16 amino acids. Germline trimming cut 2 bases from V and 7 bases from J; bases unmatched to any gene: 8. Germline CDR1 SGDLS, CDR2 YYNGEE. The CDR3 loop is CASSVFSGGAVNEQFF. In nucleotides, the CDR3 is TGTGCCAGCAGCGTCTTTAGCGGGGGGGCTGTAAATGAGCAGTTCTTC.

The chain employs TRBV11-2 and TRBJ2-3; D perhaps matches TRBD1 (5 bases). The germline V gene encodes CDR1 SGHAT and CDR2 FQNNGV. V was pared by 8 bases and J by 1 base, with 7 bases between. CDR3 length: 12 amino acids. The CDR3 spells CASLQGTDTQYF. The CDR3 region has the DNA TGTGCCAGCTTACAGGGCACAGATACGCAGTATTTT. The full variable domain, completed using reference TRBV11-2 and TRBJ2-3, is EAGVAQSPRYKIIEKRQSVAFWCNPISGHATLYWYQQILGQGPKLLIQFQNNGVVDDSQLPKDRFSAERLKGVDSTLKIQPAKLEDSAVYLCASLQGTDTQYFGPGTRLTVL.

The V call is TRBV10-2, the J call TRBJ2-5; perhaps TRBD2 as D (6 bases). Germline V gene data show CDR1 as WSHSY and CDR2 as SAAADI. Trimming left V 2 bases short and J 6 bases short, with 7 bases between. The CDR3 is 12 residues long. The CDR3 nucleotides are TGCGCCAGCAGTGAGGCGGGAAAGACCCAGTACTTC. Amino acids: CASSEAGKTQYF.